This T cell receptor beta chain was documented in a study of regulatory T cells in long-lasting Graves disease. The time point here: newly diagnosed GD, antithyroid drugs for less than 3 months. Construction of the TCR library relied on RNA isolated from PBMCs. This clonotype was seen only a few times. In germline, CDR1 is MNHNS, CDR2 SASEGT. V lost 6 bases and J lost 1, with 10 bases in between. CDR3 length equals 14 residues. The TCR beta library used iRepertoire HTBI primers with Arm-PCR amplification of CDR3. MiXCR was run by TCRdb on the multiplex PCR reads, yielding one entry per CDR3 protein. The table has around 250,000 distinct CDR3 sequences, approximately 18% seen once; the top ten hold 14%. This sample also appeared in a second study, on T cells in Graves' hyperthyroidism and ophthalmopathy.

Source: peripheral blood mononuclear cells (PBMCs), taken at new diagnosis, from a patient treated with antithyroid drugs. The chain couples TRBV6-1 to TRBJ2-1; perhaps TRBD1 as D (6 bases). This TCR was sampled from a woman in her 30s with Graves disease. CDR3 sequence: CASSQGLSYNEQFF. The CDR3 DNA reads as TGTGCCAGCAGCCAGGGGCTTTCCTACAATGAGCAGTTCTTC.